The entry below describes one T cell receptor beta chain. Its cognate antigen is unknown. In germline, CDR1 is SGHRS, CDR2 YFSETQ. The length of the CDR3 is 16 residues. With 6 bases clipped from V and 2 bases from J, the junction kept 9 bases outside the gene matches. All the people who gave samples were healthy bone marrow donors. This sample is drawn from a study of cytomegalovirus exposure and HLA in healthy donors. The study ran its PCR with 60 Vbeta and 13 Jbeta primers. Data came from immunoSEQ multiplex PCR; TCRdb stores just in-frame clones and leaves some out. The table has 150,000 to 250,000 clones, roughly 85% seen once; the top ten hold 2% to 2.5%. The study, taken as a whole, reports: With high specificity and sensitivity, the classifier reportedly diagnosed cytomegalovirus status.

What was sequenced was PBMCs. The source is a woman aged 45 to 65 in good health and CMV-seronegative. The chain carries TRBV5-1 and TRBJ2-1; 9 bases match TRBD2. The CDR3 loop reads CASKISSGRTYNEQFF. The CDR3 bases are TGCGCCAGCAAAATTTCGAGCGGGAGGACCTACAATGAGCAGTTCTTC.